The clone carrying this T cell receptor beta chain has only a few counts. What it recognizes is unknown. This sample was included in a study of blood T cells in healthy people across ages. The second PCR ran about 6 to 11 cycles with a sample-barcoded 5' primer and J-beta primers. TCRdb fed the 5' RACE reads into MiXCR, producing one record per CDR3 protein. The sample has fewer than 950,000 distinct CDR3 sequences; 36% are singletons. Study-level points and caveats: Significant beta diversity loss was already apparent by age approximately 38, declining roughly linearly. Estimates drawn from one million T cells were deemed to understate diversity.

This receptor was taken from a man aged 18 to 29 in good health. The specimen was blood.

The CDR3 is CSAPDRTNYGYTF. In DNA, the CDR3 is TGCAGCGCCCCGGACAGAACAAACTATGGCTACACCTTC. The rearrangement joins TRBV29-1 to TRBJ1-2; D might be TRBD1 (6 bases). The CDR3 spans 13 residues. The V gene's germline CDR1 is SQVTM and CDR2 ANQGSEA. Trimming cost V 7 bases and J 2 bases, with 14 bases left between them. The entire variable domain, with the rest obtained from reference TRBV29-1 and TRBJ1-2, is as follows: SAVISQKPSRDICQRGTSLTIQCQVDSQVTMMFWYRQQPGQSLTLIATANQGSEATYESGFVIDKFPISRPNLTFSTLTVSNMSPEDSSIYLCSAPDRTNYGYTFGSGTRLTVV.